Below, 12 T cell receptor beta chains from the same sample are listed, as sequenced in a study of CD8 T cells in Susac syndrome. About 0.5 to 1 ug RNA was reverse transcribed with random hexamers. MiXCR was run by TCRdb on the immunoSEQ multiplex PCR reads, yielding one entry per CDR3 protein. The sample records a few hundred thousand distinct CDR3 sequences, about 90% being singletons. The sequencing sample was made of CD4+ T cells from PBMCs. These receptors came from a human donor with multiple sclerosis.

CDR3 amino acids: CSARRGGQRSGANVLTF. The DNA for the CDR3 is TGCAGTGCTAGAAGGGGGGGACAACGTTCTGGGGCCAACGTCCTGACTTTC. The rearrangement links TRBV20-1 to TRBJ2-6, with D possibly TRBD2 on 7 matching bases. Trimming cost V 2 bases and J 1 base, with 15 bases left between them. Germline CDR1 DFQATT, CDR2 SNEGSKA (reference sequence). The CDR3 is 17 residues long.

The chain has TRBV12-3 or TRBV12-4 and TRBJ2-3; 13 positions match TRBD2. With 5 bases clipped from V and 4 bases from J, the junction kept 12 bases outside the gene matches. The CDR3 totals 18 residues. In DNA, the CDR3 is TGTGCCAGCAGTCCGACCCTAGGACTAGCGGGAGTGGCAGATACGCAGTATTTT. Amino acids: CASSPTLGLAGVADTQYF.

The CDR3 DNA reads TGTGCCAGCAGCTTAAGGGCAGACTACTATGGCTACACCTTC. This encodes CASSLRADYYGYTF. This chain uses TRBV13 with TRBJ1-2, with D uncertain. CDR1 PRHDT and CDR2 FYEKMQ come from the germline V gene (reference sequence). Trimming removed 2 bases from V and 3 bases from J, with 10 bases in between. CDR3 size: 14 residues.

The rearrangement links TRBV6-6 to TRBJ2-5; perhaps TRBD2 as D (6 bases). Germline V CDR1 and CDR2: MNHNY, SVGAGI (reference sequence). The CDR3 is made up of 14 amino acids. The ends were cut back, 6 bases at V and 5 bases at J, with 16 bases in the middle. CDR3 amino acids: CASRGDFEGETQYF. In nucleotides, the CDR3 is TGTGCCAGCAGGGGGGACTTCGAGGGTGAGACCCAGTACTTC.

V and J are TRBV5-1 and TRBJ2-3; a possible D gene is TRBD1 (5 bases). This CDR3 comprises 15 residues. Trimming removed 7 bases from V and 2 bases from J, with 17 bases in between. The V gene's germline CDR1 is SGHRS and CDR2 YFSETQ. In DNA form, the CDR3 reads TGCGCCAGCTATGCTCGGCAGGGCCACACAGATACGCAGTATTTT. It is translated as CASYARQGHTDTQYF.

The chain recombines TRBV30 with TRBJ2-1, with TRBD1 identical over 7 bases. The CDR3 runs to 13 residues. Trimming at V came to 1 base and at J to 11 bases, leaving 8 bases not matched to a gene. CDR1 is GTSNPN and CDR2 is SVGIG in the germline V gene (reference sequence). CDR3 nucleotides: TGTGCCTGGAGTGAATCCAACAGGGGAAAGCAGTTCTTC. Amino acid sequence: CAWSESNRGKQFF.

The chain combines TRBV6-2 or TRBV6-3 with TRBJ2-7, with 7 positions matching TRBD1. The germline V gene encodes CDR1 MNHEY and CDR2 SVGEGT. The CDR3 is 12 residues long. V trimming: 4 bases; J trimming: 12 bases; junction bases outside the gene matches: 9. In DNA, the CDR3 is TGTGCCAGCAGTTCACAGGGGCCTAGAGTGTACTTC. This codes for CASSSQGPRVYF.

V is TRBV19 and J is TRBJ2-4, with 8 bases that match TRBD2. Losses at the gene ends were 6 bases for V and 2 bases for J; bases not matched to a gene: 18. The CDR3 is 19 amino acids. Germline V gives CDR1 LNHDA, CDR2 SQIVND (reference sequence). The CDR3 coding sequence is TGTGCCAGTAGCCCTCGGGGACCGAGCGGGAGCGGTCCCAAAAACATTCAGTACTTC. Its protein is CASSPRGPSGSGPKNIQYF. The variable domain in full, with the rest retrieved from reference TRBV19 and TRBJ2-4, is DGGITQSPKYLFRKEGQNVTLSCEQNLNHDAMYWYRQDPGQGLRLIYYSQIVNDFQKGDIAEGYSVSREKKESFPLTVTSAQKNPTAFYLCASSPRGPSGSGPKNIQYFGAGTRLSVL.

The chain recombines TRBV30 with TRBJ1-5; maybe TRBD1 (5 bases). Germline CDR1 reads GTSNPN; CDR2 reads SVGIG (reference sequence). The CDR3 is 13 amino acids. Trimming removed 5 bases from V and 6 bases from J, with 14 bases in between. The CDR3 sequence: CAWGTNGGQPQHF. The DNA for the CDR3 is TGTGCCTGGGGGACCAACGGGGGTCAGCCCCAGCATTTT.

The gene calls are TRBV29-1 and TRBJ2-7; tentatively, D is TRBD1 or TRBD2 (5 bases each). The germline CDR1 and CDR2 sequences are SQVTM and ANQGSEA. This CDR3 region has 15 residues. Trimming stripped 4 bases from V and 4 bases from J, with 20 bases between. The CDR3 sequence: CSVGPPGGLEYEQYF. CDR3 nucleotide sequence: TGCAGCGTTGGGCCCCCTGGGGGATTGGAGTACGAGCAGTACTTC.

This clonotype appeared a single time. The genes are TRBV18 and TRBJ2-1; TRBD2 matches at 12 bases. From germline, CDR1 is KGHSH and CDR2 LQKENI. This CDR3 region has 16 residues. J lost 5 bases, V lost 3 bases, and 5 bases had no gene match. DNA of the CDR3: TGTGCCAGCTCACCGGTGCTAGCGGGAGGGAACAATGAGCAGTTCTTC. It yields the protein CASSPVLAGGNNEQFF.

The chain carries TRBV3-1 and TRBJ2-7; D unresolved. This CDR3 spans 13 amino acids. V was cut by 1 base and J by 3 bases, with 7 bases left in between. Germline CDR1 reads LGHDT; CDR2 reads YNNKEL (reference sequence). Here the CDR3 reads CASSQVRNYEQYF. The CDR3 nucleotides are TGTGCCAGCAGCCAAGTCAGAAACTACGAGCAGTACTTC.